This T cell receptor beta chain came from a study of T cells after yellow fever vaccination. As regards this clonotype: No antigen is known for it.

TCRdb reprocessed the 5' RACE reads via MiXCR and lists one record per CDR3 protein. The sample contains some 400,000 distinct CDR3 sequences, roughly 6.2% of which appear only once. Study results and caveats: Subsequent to the booster, the majority of primary-vaccination clones reappeared (about 97% CD4, about 90% CD8).

The source of this sequence is a man between 25 and 39 years old who received the YFV17D yellow fever vaccine. Sequencing used PBMCs, obtained 5 days after the yellow fever booster vaccination.

The CDR3 protein is CASSPGPSQETQYF. CDR3 bases: TGCGCCAGCAGTCCAGGACCCTCTCAAGAGACCCAGTACTTC. The gene calls are TRBV23-1 and TRBJ2-5, with D unresolved. TRBV23-1 belongs to the ORF category, with a function that is uncertain. This CDR3 spans 14 amino acids. V lost 4 bases to trimming and J lost 2 bases, with 11 bases between them.